The clone carrying this T cell receptor beta chain showed up just a few times. This sample was included in a study of cytomegalovirus exposure and HLA in healthy donors. The V segment lost 6 bases and the J segment 0 bases; nucleotides outside the gene matches: 4. Germline V gene lookup returns CDR1 SNHLY and CDR2 FYNNEI. This CDR3 spans 15 amino acids. The table came from immunoSEQ multiplex PCR; TCRdb's copy has only in-frame clones and leaves some out. This table has fewer than 250,000 clones, approximately 87% appearing once. The sequence came from a woman between 18 and 30 years old in good health and CMV-seronegative. J is TRBJ1-5 and V is TRBV2, with 8 bases fitting TRBD1. Material: PBMCs. The CDR3 reads CASRLDRDSNQPQHF. The CDR3 DNA reads TGTGCCAGCAGGCTGGACAGGGATAGCAATCAGCCCCAGCATTTT.